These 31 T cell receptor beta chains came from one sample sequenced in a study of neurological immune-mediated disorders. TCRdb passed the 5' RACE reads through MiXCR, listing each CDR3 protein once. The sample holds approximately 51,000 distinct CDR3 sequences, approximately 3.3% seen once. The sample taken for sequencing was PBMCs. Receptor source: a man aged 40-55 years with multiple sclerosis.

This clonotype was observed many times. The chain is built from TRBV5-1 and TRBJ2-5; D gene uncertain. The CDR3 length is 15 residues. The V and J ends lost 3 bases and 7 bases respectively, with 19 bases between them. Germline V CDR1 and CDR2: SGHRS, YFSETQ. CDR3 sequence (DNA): TGCGCCAGCAGCTCGGAGACACCTCCGATAGGGACCCAGTACTTC. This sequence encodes CASSSETPPIGTQYF.

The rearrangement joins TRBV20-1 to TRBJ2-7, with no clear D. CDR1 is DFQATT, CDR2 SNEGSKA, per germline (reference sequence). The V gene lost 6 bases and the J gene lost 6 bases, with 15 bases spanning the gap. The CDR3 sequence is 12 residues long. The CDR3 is CSAKPTPLEQYF. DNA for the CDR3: TGCAGTGCGAAGCCTACTCCGCTCGAGCAGTACTTC.

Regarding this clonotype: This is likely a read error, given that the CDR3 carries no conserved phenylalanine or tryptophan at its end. This CDR3 is CASSDGINEKLFN. The CDR3 region has the DNA TGTGCCAGCAGCGACGGAATTAATGAAAAACTGTTTAAT. The chain combines TRBV6-1 with TRBJ1-4; D not certain. CDR1 and CDR2 (germline): MNHNS, SASEGT. Trimming pared 6 bases from V and 4 bases from J, leaving 9 bases between. The CDR3 loop spans 13 amino acids.

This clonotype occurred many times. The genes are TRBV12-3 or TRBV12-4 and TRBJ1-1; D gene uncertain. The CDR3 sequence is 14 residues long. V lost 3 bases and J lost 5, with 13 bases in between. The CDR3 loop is CASSFLGIETEAFF. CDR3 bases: TGTGCCAGCAGTTTTCTGGGGATAGAAACTGAAGCTTTCTTT.

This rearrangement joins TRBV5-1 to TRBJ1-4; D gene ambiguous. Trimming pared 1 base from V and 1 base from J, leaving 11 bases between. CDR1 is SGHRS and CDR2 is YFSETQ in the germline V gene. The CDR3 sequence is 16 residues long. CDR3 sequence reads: CASSLLSEGTNEKLFF. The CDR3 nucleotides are TGCGCCAGCAGCTTGCTTTCTGAGGGAACTAATGAAAAACTGTTTTTT. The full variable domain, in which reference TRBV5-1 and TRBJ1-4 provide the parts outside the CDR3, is KAGVTQTPRYLIKTRGQQVTLSCSPISGHRSVSWYQQTPGQGLQFLFEYFSETQRNKGNFPGRFSGRQFSNSRSEMNVSTLELGDSALYLCASSLLSEGTNEKLFFGSGTQLSVL.

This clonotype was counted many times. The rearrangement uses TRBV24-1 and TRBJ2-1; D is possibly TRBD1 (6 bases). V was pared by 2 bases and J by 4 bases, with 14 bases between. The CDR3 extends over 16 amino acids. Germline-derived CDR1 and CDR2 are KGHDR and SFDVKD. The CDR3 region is CATSDYRARDYNEQFF. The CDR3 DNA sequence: TGTGCCACCAGTGATTACAGGGCCAGGGATTACAATGAGCAGTTCTTC.

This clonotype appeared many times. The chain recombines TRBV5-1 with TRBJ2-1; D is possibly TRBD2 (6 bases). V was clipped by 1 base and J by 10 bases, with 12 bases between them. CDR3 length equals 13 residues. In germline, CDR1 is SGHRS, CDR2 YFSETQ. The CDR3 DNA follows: TGCGCCAGCAGCTTGTTCGGGGGTTCGGAGCAGTTCTTC. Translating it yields CASSLFGGSEQFF.

In nucleotides, the CDR3 is TGTGCAAGTCGCCCGATTGGGCGGGGGGGAAACTACGAGCAGTACTTC. Translation: CASRPIGRGGNYEQYF. The rearrangement joins TRBV12-2 to TRBJ2-7; the table calls TRBD2, which could not be checked here. TRBV12-2 is a listed pseudogene. The CDR3 sequence is 16 residues long.

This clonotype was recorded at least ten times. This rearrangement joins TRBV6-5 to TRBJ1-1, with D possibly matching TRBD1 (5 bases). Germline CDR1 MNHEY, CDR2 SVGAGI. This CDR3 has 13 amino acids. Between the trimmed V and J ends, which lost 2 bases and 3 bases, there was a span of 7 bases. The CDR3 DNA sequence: TGTGCCAGCAGTTACGACAGCCACACTGAAGCTTTCTTT. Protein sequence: CASSYDSHTEAFF.

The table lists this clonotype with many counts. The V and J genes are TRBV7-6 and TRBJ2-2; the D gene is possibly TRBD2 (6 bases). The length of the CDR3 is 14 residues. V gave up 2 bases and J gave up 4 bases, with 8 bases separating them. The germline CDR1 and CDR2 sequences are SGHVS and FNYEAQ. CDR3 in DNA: TGTGCCAGCAGCTTATCCGGGGGCACCGGGGAGCTGTTTTTT. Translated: CASSLSGGTGELFF.

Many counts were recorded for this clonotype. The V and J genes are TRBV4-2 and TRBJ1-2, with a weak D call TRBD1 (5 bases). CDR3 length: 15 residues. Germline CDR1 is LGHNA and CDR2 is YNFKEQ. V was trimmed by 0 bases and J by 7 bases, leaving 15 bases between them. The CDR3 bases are TGTGCCAGCAGCCAAGATGGGCAGGGCGGGGGTGGCTACACCTTC. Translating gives CASSQDGQGGGGYTF.

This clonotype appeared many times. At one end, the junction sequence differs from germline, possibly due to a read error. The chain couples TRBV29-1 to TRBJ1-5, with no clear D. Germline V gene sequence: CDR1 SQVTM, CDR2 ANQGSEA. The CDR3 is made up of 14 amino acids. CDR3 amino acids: CSVQKGRDNQPQNF. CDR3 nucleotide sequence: TGCAGCGTCCAAAAAGGCCGAGACAATCAGCCCCAGAATTTT.

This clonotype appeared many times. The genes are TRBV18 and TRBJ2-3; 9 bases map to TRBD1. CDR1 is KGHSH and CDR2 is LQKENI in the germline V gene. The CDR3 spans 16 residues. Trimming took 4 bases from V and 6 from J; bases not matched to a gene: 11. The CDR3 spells CASSQSGTGSADTQYF. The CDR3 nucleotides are TGTGCCAGCTCACAGTCCGGGACAGGGAGCGCGGATACGCAGTATTTT.

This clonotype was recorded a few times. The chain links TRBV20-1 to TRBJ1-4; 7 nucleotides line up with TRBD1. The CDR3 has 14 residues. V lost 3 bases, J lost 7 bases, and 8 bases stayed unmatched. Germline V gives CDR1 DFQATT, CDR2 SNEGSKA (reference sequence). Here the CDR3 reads CSARGTGVVEKLFF. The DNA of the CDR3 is TGCAGTGCTAGGGGAACAGGGGTAGTTGAAAAACTGTTTTTT.

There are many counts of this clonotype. The CDR3 coding sequence is TGTGCCAGCAGTCCCCCGGATATGAACACTGAAGCTTTCTTT. This sequence encodes CASSPPDMNTEAFF. J is TRBJ1-1 and V is TRBV28, with D unresolved. The CDR3 contains 14 residues. Trimming shortened V by 5 bases and J by 0 bases, and 10 bases separated the two germline ends. Germline V lookup: CDR1 MDHEN, CDR2 SYDVKM.

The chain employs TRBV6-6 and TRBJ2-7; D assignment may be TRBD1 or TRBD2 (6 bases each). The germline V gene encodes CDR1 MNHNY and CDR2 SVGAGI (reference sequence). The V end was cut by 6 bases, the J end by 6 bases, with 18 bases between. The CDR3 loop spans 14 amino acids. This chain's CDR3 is CASRGGGTPFEQYF. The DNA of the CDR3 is TGTGCCAGCAGGGGGGGCGGGACACCGTTCGAGCAGTACTTC.

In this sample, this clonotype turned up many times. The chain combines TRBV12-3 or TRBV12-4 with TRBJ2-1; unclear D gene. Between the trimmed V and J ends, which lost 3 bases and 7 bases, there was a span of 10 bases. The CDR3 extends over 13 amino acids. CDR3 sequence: CASSFGSANEQFF. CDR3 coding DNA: TGTGCCAGCAGTTTCGGCAGTGCTAATGAGCAGTTCTTC.

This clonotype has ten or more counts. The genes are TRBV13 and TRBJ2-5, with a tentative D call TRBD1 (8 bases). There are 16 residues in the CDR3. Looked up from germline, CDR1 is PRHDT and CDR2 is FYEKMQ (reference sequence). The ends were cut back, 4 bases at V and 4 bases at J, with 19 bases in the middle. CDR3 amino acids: CASSSTTTGEGETQYF. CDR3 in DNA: TGTGCCAGCAGCTCAACAACGACAGGGGAGGGAGAGACCCAGTACTTC.

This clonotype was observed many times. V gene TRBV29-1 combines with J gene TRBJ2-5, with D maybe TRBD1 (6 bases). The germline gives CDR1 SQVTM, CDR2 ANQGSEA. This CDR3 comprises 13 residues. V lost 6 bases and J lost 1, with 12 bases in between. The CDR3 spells CSVIRGSQETQYF. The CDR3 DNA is TGCAGCGTGATCAGGGGAAGCCAAGAGACCCAGTACTTC. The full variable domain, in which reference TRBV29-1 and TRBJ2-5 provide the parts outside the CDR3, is SAVISQKPSRDICQRGTSLTIQCQVDSQVTMMFWYRQQPGQSLTLIATANQGSEATYESGFVIDKFPISRPNLTFSTLTVSNMSPEDSSIYLCSVIRGSQETQYFGPGTRLLVL.

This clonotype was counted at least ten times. This chain's CDR3 is CASSLALASGAEGDTQYF. CDR3 sequence (DNA): TGTGCCAGCAGTTTAGCGCTGGCTAGCGGGGCCGAGGGGGATACGCAGTATTTT. V gene TRBV12-3 or TRBV12-4 combines with J gene TRBJ2-3, with TRBD2 identical over 9 bases. CDR3 size: 18 residues. J was trimmed by 6 bases and V by 0 bases; bases with no gene match: 13.

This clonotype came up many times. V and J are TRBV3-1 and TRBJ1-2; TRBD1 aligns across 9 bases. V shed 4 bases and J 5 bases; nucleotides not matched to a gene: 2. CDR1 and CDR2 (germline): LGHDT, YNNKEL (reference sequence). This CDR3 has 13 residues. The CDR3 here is CASSPGQGYGYTF. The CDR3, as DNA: TGTGCCAGCAGCCCAGGACAGGGGTATGGCTACACCTTC.

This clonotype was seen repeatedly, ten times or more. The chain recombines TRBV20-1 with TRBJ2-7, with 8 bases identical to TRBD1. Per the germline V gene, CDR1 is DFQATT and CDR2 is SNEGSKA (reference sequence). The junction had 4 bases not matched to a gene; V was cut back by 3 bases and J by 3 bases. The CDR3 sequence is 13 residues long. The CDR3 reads CSARRTGLYEQYF. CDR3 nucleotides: TGCAGTGCTAGGAGGACAGGGCTCTACGAGCAGTACTTC.

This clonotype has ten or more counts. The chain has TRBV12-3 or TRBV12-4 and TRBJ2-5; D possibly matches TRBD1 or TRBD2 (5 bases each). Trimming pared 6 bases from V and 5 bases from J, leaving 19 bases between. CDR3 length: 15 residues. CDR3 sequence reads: CASRTSGRGGETQYF. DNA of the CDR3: TGTGCCAGCAGAACTTCGGGACGAGGCGGGGAGACCCAGTACTTC.

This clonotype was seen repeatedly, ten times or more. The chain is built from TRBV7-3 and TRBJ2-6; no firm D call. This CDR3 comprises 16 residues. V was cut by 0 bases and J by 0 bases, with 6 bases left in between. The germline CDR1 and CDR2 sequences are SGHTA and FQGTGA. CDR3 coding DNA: TGTGCCAGCAGCTTAACTCGCGACTCTGGGGCCAACGTCCTGACTTTC. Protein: CASSLTRDSGANVLTF.

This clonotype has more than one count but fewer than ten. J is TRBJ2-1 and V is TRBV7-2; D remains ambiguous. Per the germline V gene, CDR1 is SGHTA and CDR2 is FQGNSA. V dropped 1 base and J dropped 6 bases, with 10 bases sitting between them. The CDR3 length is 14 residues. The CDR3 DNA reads TGTGCCAGCAGCTTAGGCCTTGGCGGCAATGAGCAGTTCTTC. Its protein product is CASSLGLGGNEQFF.

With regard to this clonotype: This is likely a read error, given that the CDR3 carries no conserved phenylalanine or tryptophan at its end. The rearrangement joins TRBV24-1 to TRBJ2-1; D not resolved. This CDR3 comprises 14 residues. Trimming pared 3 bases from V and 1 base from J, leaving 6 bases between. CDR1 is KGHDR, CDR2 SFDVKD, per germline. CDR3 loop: CATSDPRSYNEQFN. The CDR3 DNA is TGTGCCACCAGTGATCCCCGGTCCTACAATGAGCAGTTCAAC.

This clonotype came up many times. DNA of the CDR3: TGCGCCAGCAGACCCGACGGATCCTCCTACAATGAGCAGTTCTTC. It codes for CASRPDGSSYNEQFF. V is TRBV5-1 and J is TRBJ2-1, with D unresolved. This CDR3 contains 15 residues. Trimming stripped 5 bases from V and 0 bases from J, with 12 bases between. CDR1 and CDR2 (germline): SGHRS, YFSETQ.

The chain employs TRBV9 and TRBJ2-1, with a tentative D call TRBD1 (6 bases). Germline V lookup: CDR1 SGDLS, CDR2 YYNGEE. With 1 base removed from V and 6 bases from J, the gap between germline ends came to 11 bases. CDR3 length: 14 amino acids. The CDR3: CASSVISGVNEQFF. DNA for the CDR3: TGTGCCAGCAGCGTAATATCAGGGGTCAATGAGCAGTTCTTC.

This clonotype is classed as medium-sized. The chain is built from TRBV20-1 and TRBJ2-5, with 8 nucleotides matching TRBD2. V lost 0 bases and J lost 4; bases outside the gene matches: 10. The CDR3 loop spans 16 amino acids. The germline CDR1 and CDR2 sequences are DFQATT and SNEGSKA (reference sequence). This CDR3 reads CSARDVETSAPETQYF. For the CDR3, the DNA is TGCAGTGCTAGAGATGTCGAGACTAGCGCCCCAGAGACCCAGTACTTC.

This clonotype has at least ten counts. The CDR3 DNA reads TGTGCCTGGAGTGCCCCCTCTGGGGCCAACGTCCTGACTTTC. Encoded protein: CAWSAPSGANVLTF. V and J are TRBV30 and TRBJ2-6; D unclear. Germline CDR1 is GTSNPN and CDR2 is SVGIG (reference sequence). V dropped 1 base and J dropped 0 bases, with 4 bases sitting between them. The length of the CDR3 is 14 residues.

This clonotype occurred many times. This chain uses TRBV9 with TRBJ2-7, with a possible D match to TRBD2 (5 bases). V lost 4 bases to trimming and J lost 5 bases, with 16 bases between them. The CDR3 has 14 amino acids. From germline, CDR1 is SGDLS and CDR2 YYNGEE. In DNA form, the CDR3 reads TGTGCCAGCAGCTCTAGCCATCTGGGGAACGAGCAGTACTTC. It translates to CASSSSHLGNEQYF.